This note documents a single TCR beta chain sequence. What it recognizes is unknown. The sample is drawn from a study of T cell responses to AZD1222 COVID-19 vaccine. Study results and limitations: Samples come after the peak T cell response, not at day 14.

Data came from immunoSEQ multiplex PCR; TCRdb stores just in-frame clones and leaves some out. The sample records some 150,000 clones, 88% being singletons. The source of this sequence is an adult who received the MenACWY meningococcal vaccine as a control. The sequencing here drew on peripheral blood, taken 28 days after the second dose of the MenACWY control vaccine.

The CDR3 reads CASSQGSRADTQYF. The CDR3, as DNA: TGTGCCAGCAGCCAAGGATCCCGGGCCGATACGCAGTATTTT. The chain is built from TRBV14 and TRBJ2-3; D ambiguous. Trimming cost V 1 base and J 6 bases, with 11 bases left between them. Germline-derived CDR1 and CDR2 are SGHDN and FVKESK. The CDR3 length is 14 residues.